The clone carrying this T cell receptor beta chain showed up just a few times. As processed by the authors: Estimation of nucleated cell counts was performed using reference gene primer amplification. The data were produced by immunoSEQ multiplex PCR, yet TCRdb's version contains in-frame clones alone and is incomplete. Clonal size and the V and J genes are those of that table, whereas D and trimming came from the DNA. There are 30,000 or so clones in the sample; about 78% occur only once, and about 35% lies in the top ten. The data were obtained in a study of blood T cell repertoires in COVID-19. CDR3 length: 17 amino acids. Germline lookup yields CDR1 MNHEY and CDR2 SVGEGT. With V trimmed by 4 bases and J by 7 bases, 8 bases remained unmatched.

This sequence joins TRBV6-2 or TRBV6-3 and TRBJ2-2; TRBD2 matches at 14 bases. This receptor was identified in a man older than 75 with acute or convalescent COVID-19. Sequencing was performed on peripheral blood. The CDR3 sequence is CASSSLTSGGANGELFF. CDR3 nucleotides: TGTGCCAGCAGTTCCCTGACTAGCGGGGGGGCTAACGGGGAGCTGTTTTTT.